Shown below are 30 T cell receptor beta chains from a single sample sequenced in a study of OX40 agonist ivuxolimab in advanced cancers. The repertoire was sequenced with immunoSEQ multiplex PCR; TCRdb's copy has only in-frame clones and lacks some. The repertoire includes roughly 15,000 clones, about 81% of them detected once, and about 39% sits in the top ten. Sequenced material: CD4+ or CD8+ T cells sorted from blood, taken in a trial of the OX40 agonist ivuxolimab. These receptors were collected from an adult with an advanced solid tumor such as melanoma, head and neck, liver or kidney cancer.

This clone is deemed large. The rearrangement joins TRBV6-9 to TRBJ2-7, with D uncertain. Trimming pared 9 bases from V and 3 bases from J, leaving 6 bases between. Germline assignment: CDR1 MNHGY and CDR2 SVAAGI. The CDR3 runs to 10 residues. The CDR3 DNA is TGTGCCAGTCGCATCTACGAGCAGTACTTC. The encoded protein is CASRIYEQYF.

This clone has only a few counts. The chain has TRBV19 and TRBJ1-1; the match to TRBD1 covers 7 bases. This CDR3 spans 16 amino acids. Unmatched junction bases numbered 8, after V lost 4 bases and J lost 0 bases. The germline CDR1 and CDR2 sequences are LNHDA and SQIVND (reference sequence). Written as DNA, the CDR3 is TGTGCCAGTAGTACCGGGACAGCCGACCTGAACACTGAAGCTTTCTTT. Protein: CASSTGTADLNTEAFF.

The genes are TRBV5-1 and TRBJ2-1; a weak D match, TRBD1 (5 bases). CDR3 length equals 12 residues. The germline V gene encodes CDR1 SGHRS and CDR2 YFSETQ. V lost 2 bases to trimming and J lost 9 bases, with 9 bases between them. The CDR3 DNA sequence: TGCGCCAGCAGCTTACTACAGGTTGAGCAGTTCTTC. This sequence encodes CASSLLQVEQFF.

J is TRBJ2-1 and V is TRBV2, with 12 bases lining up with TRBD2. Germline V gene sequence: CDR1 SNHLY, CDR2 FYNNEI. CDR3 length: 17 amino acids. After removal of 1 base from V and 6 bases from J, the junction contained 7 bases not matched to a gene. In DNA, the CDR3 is TGTGCCAGCAGTGAAGGGCTAGCGGGGGGGCAAGTCAATGAGCAGTTCTTC. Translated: CASSEGLAGGQVNEQFF.

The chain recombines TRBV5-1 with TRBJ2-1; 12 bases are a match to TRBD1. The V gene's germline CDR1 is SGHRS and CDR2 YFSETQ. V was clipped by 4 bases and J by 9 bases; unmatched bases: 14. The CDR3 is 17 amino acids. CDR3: CASSPFPEGQGAGEQFF. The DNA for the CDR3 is TGCGCCAGCAGCCCTTTCCCTGAGGGACAGGGGGCGGGTGAGCAGTTCTTC.

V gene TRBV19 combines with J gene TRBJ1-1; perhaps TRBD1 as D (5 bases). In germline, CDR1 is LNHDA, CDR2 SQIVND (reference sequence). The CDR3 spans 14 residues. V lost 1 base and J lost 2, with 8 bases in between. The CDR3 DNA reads TGTGCCAGTAGTATAGGAGGGGCCAACACTGAAGCTTTCTTT. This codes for CASSIGGANTEAFF.

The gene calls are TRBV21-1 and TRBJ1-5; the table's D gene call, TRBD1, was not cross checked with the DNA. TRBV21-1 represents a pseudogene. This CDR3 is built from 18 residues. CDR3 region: CASNPTGGRELGNQPQHF. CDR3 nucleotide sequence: TGTGCCAGCAATCCGACAGGGGGCAGGGAGCTTGGCAATCAGCCCCAGCATTTT.

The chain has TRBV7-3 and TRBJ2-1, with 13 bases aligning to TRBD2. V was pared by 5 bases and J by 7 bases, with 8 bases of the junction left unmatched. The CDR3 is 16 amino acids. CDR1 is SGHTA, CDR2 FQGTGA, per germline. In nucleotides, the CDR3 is TGTGCCAGCAGCCCAGAGGGACTAGCGGGAACTAATGAGCAGTTCTTC. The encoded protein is CASSPEGLAGTNEQFF.

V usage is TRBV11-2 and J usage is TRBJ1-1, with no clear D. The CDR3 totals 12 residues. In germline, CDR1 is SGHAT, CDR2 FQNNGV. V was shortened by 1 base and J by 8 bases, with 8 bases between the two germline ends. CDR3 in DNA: TGTGCCAGCAGCTTAGTTGACGCCGAAGCTTTCTTT. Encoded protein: CASSLVDAEAFF.

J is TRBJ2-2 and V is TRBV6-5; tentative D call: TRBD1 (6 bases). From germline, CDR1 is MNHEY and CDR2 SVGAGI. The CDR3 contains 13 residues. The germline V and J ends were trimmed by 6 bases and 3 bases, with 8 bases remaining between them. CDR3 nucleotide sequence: TGTGCCAGCAGGACAGGATACACCGGGGAGCTGTTTTTT. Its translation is CASRTGYTGELFF.

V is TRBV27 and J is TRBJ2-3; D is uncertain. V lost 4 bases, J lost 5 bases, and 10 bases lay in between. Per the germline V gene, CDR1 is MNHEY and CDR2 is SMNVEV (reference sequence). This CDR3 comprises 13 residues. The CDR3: CASSSQLKDTQYF. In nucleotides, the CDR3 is TGTGCCAGCAGTTCCCAACTAAAAGATACGCAGTATTTT.

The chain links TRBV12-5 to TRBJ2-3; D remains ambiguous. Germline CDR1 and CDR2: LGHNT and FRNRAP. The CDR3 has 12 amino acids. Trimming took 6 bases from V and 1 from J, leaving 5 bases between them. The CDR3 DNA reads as TGTGCTAGTGGCCCTCGCACAGATACGCAGTATTTT. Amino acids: CASGPRTDTQYF.

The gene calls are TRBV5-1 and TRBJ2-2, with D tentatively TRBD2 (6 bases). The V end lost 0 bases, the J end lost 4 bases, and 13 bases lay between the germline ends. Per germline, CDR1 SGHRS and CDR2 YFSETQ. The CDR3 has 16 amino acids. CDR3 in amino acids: CASSLGPQGGTGELFF. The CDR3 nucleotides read TGCGCCAGCAGCTTGGGACCCCAGGGAGGCACCGGGGAGCTGTTTTTT.

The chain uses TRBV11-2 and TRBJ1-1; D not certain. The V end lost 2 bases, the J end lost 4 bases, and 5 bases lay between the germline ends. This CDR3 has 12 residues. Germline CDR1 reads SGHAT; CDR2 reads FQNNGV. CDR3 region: CASSLIGTEAFF. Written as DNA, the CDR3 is TGTGCCAGCAGCTTAATAGGCACTGAAGCTTTCTTT.

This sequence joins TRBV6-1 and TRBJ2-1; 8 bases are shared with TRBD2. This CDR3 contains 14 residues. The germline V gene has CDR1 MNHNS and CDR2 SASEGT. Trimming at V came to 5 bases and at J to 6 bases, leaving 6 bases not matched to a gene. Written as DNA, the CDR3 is TGTGCCAGCAGTTTCCGGGAGGGTGGCAATGAGCAGTTCTTC. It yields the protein CASSFREGGNEQFF.

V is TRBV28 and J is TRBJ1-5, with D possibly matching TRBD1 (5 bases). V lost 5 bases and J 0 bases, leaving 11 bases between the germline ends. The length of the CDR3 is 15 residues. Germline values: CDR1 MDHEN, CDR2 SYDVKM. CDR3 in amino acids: CASSPPGGSNQPQHF. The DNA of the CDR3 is TGTGCCAGCAGTCCTCCGGGGGGTAGCAATCAGCCCCAGCATTTT. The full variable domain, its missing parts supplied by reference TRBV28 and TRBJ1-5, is DVKVTQSSRYLVKRTGEKVFLECVQDMDHENMFWYRQDPGLGLRLIYFSYDVKMKEKGDIPEGYSVSREKKERFSLILESASTNQTSMYLCASSPPGGSNQPQHFGDGTRLSIL.

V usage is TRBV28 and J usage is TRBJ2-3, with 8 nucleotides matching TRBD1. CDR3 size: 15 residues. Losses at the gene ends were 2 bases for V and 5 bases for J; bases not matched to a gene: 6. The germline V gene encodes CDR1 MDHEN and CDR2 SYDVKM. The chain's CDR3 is CASSLRQGPRDTQYF. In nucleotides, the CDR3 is TGTGCCAGCAGTTTACGACAGGGGCCACGAGATACGCAGTATTTT.

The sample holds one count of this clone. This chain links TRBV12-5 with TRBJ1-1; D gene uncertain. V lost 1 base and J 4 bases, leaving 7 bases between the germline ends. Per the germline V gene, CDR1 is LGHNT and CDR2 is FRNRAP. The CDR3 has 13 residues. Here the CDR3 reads CASGLGAGTEAFF. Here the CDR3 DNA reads TGTGCTAGTGGTTTGGGGGCGGGCACTGAAGCTTTCTTT.

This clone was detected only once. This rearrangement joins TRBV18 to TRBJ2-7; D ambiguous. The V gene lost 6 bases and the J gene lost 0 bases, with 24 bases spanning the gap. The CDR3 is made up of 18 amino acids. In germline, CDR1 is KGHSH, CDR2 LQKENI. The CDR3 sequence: CASSPTPTYKPPSYEQYF. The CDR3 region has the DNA TGTGCCAGCTCCCCCACGCCAACTTACAAGCCGCCCTCCTACGAGCAGTACTTC.

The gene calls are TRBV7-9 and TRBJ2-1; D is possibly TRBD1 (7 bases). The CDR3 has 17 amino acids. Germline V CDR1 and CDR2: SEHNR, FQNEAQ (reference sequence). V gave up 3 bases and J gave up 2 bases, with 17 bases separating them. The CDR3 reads CASSFRRGTATYNEQFF. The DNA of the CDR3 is TGTGCCAGCAGCTTTAGGAGGGGGACAGCCACCTACAATGAGCAGTTCTTC.

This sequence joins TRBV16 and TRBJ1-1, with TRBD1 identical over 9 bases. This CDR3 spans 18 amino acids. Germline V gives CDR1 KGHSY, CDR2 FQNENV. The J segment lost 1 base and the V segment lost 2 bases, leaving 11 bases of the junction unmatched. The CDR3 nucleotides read TGTGCCAGCAGCCAACCCATTACAGGGGGCACCGAGAACACTGAAGCTTTCTTT. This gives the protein CASSQPITGGTENTEAFF.

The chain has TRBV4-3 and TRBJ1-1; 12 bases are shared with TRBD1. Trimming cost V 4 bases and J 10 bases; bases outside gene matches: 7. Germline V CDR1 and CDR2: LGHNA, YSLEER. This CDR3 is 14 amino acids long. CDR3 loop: CASSPGTGGELAFF. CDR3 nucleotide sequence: TGCGCCAGCAGCCCGGGGACAGGGGGCGAGTTAGCTTTCTTT.

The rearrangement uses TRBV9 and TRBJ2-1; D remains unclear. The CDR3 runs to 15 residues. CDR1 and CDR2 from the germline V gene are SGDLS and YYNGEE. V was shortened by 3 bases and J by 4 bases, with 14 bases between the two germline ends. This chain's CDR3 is CASSGSQYSYNEQFF. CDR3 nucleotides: TGTGCCAGCAGCGGGTCCCAGTATTCTTACAATGAGCAGTTCTTC. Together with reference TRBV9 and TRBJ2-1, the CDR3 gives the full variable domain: DSGVTQTPKHLITATGQRVTLRCSPRSGDLSVYWYQQSLDQGLQFLIQYYNGEERAKGNILERFSAQQFPDLHSELNLSSLELGDSALYFCASSGSQYSYNEQFFGPGTRLTVL.

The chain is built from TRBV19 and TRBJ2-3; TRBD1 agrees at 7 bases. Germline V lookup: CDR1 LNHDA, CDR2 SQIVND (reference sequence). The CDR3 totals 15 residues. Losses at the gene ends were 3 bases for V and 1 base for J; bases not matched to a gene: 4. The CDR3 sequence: CASSMVGTGTDTQYF. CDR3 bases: TGTGCCAGTAGTATGGTTGGGACAGGCACAGATACGCAGTATTTT. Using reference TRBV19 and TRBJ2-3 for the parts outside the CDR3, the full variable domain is DGGITQSPKYLFRKEGQNVTLSCEQNLNHDAMYWYRQDPGQGLRLIYYSQIVNDFQKGDIAEGYSVSREKKESFPLTVTSAQKNPTAFYLCASSMVGTGTDTQYFGPGTRLTVL.

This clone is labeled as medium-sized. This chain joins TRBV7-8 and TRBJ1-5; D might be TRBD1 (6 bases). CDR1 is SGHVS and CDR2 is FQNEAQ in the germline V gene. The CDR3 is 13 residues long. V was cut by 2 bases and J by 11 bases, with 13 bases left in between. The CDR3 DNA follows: TGTGCCAGCAGCTTAAAGGGGGTGGGAACCCAGCATTTT. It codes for CASSLKGVGTQHF.

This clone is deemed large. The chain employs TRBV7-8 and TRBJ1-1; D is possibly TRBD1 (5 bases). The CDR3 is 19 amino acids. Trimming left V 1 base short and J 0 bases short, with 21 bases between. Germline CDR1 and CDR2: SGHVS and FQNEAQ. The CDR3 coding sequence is TGTGCCAGCAGCTTAGACAGGTTCTCAATTTCTGTGCTGAACACTGAAGCTTTCTTT. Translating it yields CASSLDRFSISVLNTEAFF. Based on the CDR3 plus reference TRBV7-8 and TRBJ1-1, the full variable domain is GAGVSQSPRYKVAKRGQDVALRCDPISGHVSLFWYQQALGQGPEFLTYFQNEAQLDKSGLPSDRFFAERPEGSVSTLKIQRTQQEDSAVYLCASSLDRFSISVLNTEAFFGQGTRLTVV.

DNA of the CDR3: TGTGCCAGCAGACCCGGGACAGGGACCAATCAGCCCCAGCATTTT. It codes for CASRPGTGTNQPQHF. The chain links TRBV2 to TRBJ1-5; 9 bases are a match to TRBD1. CDR1 and CDR2 (germline): SNHLY, FYNNEI. Trimming at V came to 6 bases and at J to 3 bases, leaving 6 bases not matched to a gene. The CDR3 runs to 15 residues.

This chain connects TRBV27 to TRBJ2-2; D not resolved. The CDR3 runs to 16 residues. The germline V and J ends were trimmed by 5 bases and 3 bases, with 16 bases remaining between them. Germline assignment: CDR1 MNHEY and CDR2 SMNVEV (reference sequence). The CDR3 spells CASSPRISQDTGELFF. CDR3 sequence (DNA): TGTGCCAGCAGTCCCCGTATAAGTCAGGACACCGGGGAGCTGTTTTTT.

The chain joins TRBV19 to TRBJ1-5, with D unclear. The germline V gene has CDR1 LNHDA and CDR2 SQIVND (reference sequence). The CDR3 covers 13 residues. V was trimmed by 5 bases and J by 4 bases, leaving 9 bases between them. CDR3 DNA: TGTGCCAGTAGTTTTGCGGCAAATCAGCCCCAGCATTTT. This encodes CASSFAANQPQHF.

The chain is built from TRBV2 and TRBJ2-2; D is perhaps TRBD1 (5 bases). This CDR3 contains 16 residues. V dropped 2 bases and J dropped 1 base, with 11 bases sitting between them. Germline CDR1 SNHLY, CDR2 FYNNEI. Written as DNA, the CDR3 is TGTGCCAGCAGTGAACTAGGGGCAAAGAACACCGGGGAGCTGTTTTTT. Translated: CASSELGAKNTGELFF.